The subject of this entry is one T cell receptor beta chain. This entry belongs to a study of control samples from healthy donors and cancer patients. V lost 2 bases and J 3 bases, leaving 11 bases between the germline ends. The CDR3 length is 15 residues. Germline assignment: CDR1 MNHEY and CDR2 SVGEGT. The repertoire was sequenced with immunoSEQ multiplex PCR; TCRdb's copy has only in-frame clones and lacks some. The table shows 100,000 or so clones, with 80% to 90% occurring only once. The TCR comes from a woman between 45 and 60 years old in good health. The chain joins TRBV6-2 or TRBV6-3 to TRBJ1-5, with D possibly being TRBD1 (5 bases). Sequenced sample: blood. CDR3 protein: CASSYGLGDNQPQHF. In nucleotides, the CDR3 is TGTGCCAGCAGTTACGGTTTAGGGGACAATCAGCCCCAGCATTTT.